A single sample gave rise to the 21 T cell receptor beta chains below, sequenced in a study of blood T cell repertoires in COVID-19. The assay was immunoSEQ multiplex PCR, and TCRdb's table has in-frame clones only and misses some. The table shows approximately 85,000 clones, with roughly 89% occurring only once. Sequenced input: peripheral blood. These receptors came from a man aged 45 to 65 with active or convalescent COVID-19.

The chain recombines TRBV25-1 with TRBJ2-3; 7 nucleotides match TRBD2. The V gene's germline CDR1 is MGHDK and CDR2 SYGVNS. This CDR3 region has 16 residues. Trimming removed 1 base from V and 5 bases from J; junction bases left unmatched: 9. In DNA, the CDR3 is TGTGCCAGCAGTGAATTTCGAGCGGGGCGGGGAGATACGCAGTATTTT. It yields the protein CASSEFRAGRGDTQYF.

This rearrangement joins TRBV5-1 to TRBJ2-4; 11 bases are shared with TRBD1. CDR1 is SGHRS and CDR2 is YFSETQ in the germline V gene. V gave up 3 bases and J gave up 7 bases; unmatched junction bases: 6. This CDR3 has 15 amino acids. The DNA for the CDR3 is TGCGCCAGCAGCTCCGGGACAGGGGGTGGGAACATTCAGTACTTC. Protein: CASSSGTGGGNIQYF.

There are a few counts of this clone. The identical CDR3 is also encoded by other nucleotide sequences in the sample. V and J are TRBV18 and TRBJ2-7; TRBD1 matches at 9 bases. Unmatched junction bases numbered 5, after V lost 3 bases and J lost 2 bases. This CDR3 is 15 amino acids long. Germline-derived CDR1 and CDR2 are KGHSH and LQKENI. DNA of the CDR3: TGTGCCAGCTCACCGGAATACAGGGGGCCCTACGAGCAGTACTTC. It encodes CASSPEYRGPYEQYF.

The V gene is TRBV11-2, the J gene TRBJ2-5; D is undetermined. Looked up from germline, CDR1 is SGHAT and CDR2 is FQNNGV. This CDR3 region has 13 residues. V gave up 5 bases and J gave up 5 bases, with 12 bases separating them. As DNA, the CDR3 is TGTGCCAGCAGCAACTACCCCCGGGAGACCCAGTACTTC. It is translated as CASSNYPRETQYF. Combining the CDR3 with reference TRBV11-2 and TRBJ2-5 gives the whole variable domain EAGVAQSPRYKIIEKRQSVAFWCNPISGHATLYWYQQILGQGPKLLIQFQNNGVVDDSQLPKDRFSAERLKGVDSTLKIQPAKLEDSAVYLCASSNYPRETQYFGPGTRLLVL.

The CDR3 DNA is TGTGCCAGCAGCTTAGTTACTAGACTGCGGACTAGCGGCCCCTCCTACGAGCAGTACTTC. Translated, it gives CASSLVTRLRTSGPSYEQYF. The J gene is TRBJ2-7, the V gene TRBV11-3; TRBD2 matches at 10 bases. Germline CDR1 and CDR2: SGHNT and YENEEA. Unmatched junction bases numbered 15, after V lost 1 base and J lost 0 bases. This CDR3 spans 20 amino acids. Complete variable domain (other parts from reference TRBV11-3 and TRBJ2-7): EAGVVQSPRYKIIEKKQPVAFWCNPISGHNTLYWYLQNLGQGPELLIRYENEEAVDDSQLPKDRFSAERLKGVDSTLKIQPAELGDSAVYLCASSLVTRLRTSGPSYEQYFGPGTRLTVT.

This chain joins TRBV4-3 and TRBJ1-1; D not certain. CDR1 is LGHNA, CDR2 YSLEER, per germline. V shed 0 bases and J shed 0 bases, with 8 bases lying between them. The CDR3 consists of 15 residues. In DNA, the CDR3 is TGCGCCAGCAGCCAAGATCGGGGTATGAACACTGAAGCTTTCTTT. It codes for CASSQDRGMNTEAFF.

This clone was recorded once. The genes are TRBV6-1 and TRBJ1-2; 7 bases are shared with TRBD1. Germline lookup yields CDR1 MNHNS and CDR2 SASEGT. Unmatched junction bases numbered 22, after V lost 1 base and J lost 5 bases. The CDR3 contains 20 residues. CDR3 region: CASSEVSRGTVPSTTYGYTF. As DNA, the CDR3 is TGTGCCAGCAGTGAAGTAAGCCGAGGGACAGTACCATCTACCACGTATGGCTACACCTTC.

This sequence joins TRBV28 and TRBJ2-7; 9 bases line up with TRBD2. The ends lost 9 bases at V and 5 bases at J; junction bases unmatched: 8. CDR3 length: 13 amino acids. Germline V gene lookup returns CDR1 MDHEN and CDR2 SYDVKM. The CDR3 DNA sequence: TGTGCCAGTTCACCCGGACTAGCGCACGAGCAGTACTTC. It yields the protein CASSPGLAHEQYF.

The J gene is TRBJ2-2, the V gene TRBV2, with 12 bases aligning to TRBD2. Losses at the gene ends were 7 bases for V and 5 bases for J; bases not matched to a gene: 5. Per the germline V gene, CDR1 is SNHLY and CDR2 is FYNNEI. The length of the CDR3 is 15 residues. In DNA form, the CDR3 reads TGTGCCAGCACCAGTGGGACTAGCGGGACCGGGGAGCTGTTTTTT. Translation gives CASTSGTSGTGELFF.

The table lists this clone with a few counts. This chain uses TRBV10-3 with TRBJ2-1; 9 bases are a match to TRBD1. Germline V lookup: CDR1 ENHRY, CDR2 SYGVKD. The junction had 10 bases not matched to a gene; V was cut back by 7 bases and J by 3 bases. This CDR3 is built from 16 residues. CDR3 DNA: TGTGCCATCAACCCGGACAGGGGAACCCGCTACAATGAGCAGTTCTTC. Translated, it gives CAINPDRGTRYNEQFF.

J is TRBJ2-7 and V is TRBV3-1 (or the pseudogene TRBV3-2), with 7 bases fitting TRBD2. This CDR3 is built from 14 residues. From germline, CDR1 is LGHDT and CDR2 YNNKEL (reference sequence). Trimming took 4 bases from V and 6 from J; bases not matched to a gene: 9. CDR3 nucleotides: TGTGCCAGCAGCCCTCTAGCGGAAATGACCGAGCAGTACTTC. This sequence encodes CASSPLAEMTEQYF.

The V call is TRBV24-1, the J call TRBJ1-1, with D perhaps matching TRBD1 (5 bases). CDR1 is KGHDR, CDR2 SFDVKD, per germline. Trimming stripped 4 bases from V and 4 bases from J, with 9 bases between. The CDR3 extends over 13 amino acids. In DNA form, the CDR3 reads TGTGCCACCAGTGACCGGGGGGTCACTGAAGCTTTCTTT. Translation: CATSDRGVTEAFF.

The J gene is TRBJ2-5, the V gene TRBV7-6, with 7 bases identical to TRBD2. Trimming cost V 6 bases and J 7 bases; bases outside gene matches: 14. The length of the CDR3 is 15 residues. Germline V gene lookup returns CDR1 SGHVS and CDR2 FNYEAQ. This CDR3 is CASSYKGAGEGTQYF. The CDR3 coding sequence is TGTGCCAGCAGTTATAAGGGTGCGGGAGAAGGGACCCAGTACTTC.

V is TRBV19 and J is TRBJ1-5, with 8 bases lining up with TRBD1. The V and J ends lost 5 bases and 7 bases, in that order; junction bases with no gene match: 4. CDR1 and CDR2 (germline): LNHDA, SQIVND (reference sequence). This CDR3 comprises 13 residues. CDR3 sequence reads: CASSAQGEQPQHF. The CDR3 DNA sequence: TGTGCCAGTAGTGCACAGGGGGAACAGCCCCAGCATTTT. Complete variable domain (other parts from reference TRBV19 and TRBJ1-5): DGGITQSPKYLFRKEGQNVTLSCEQNLNHDAMYWYRQDPGQGLRLIYYSQIVNDFQKGDIAEGYSVSREKKESFPLTVTSAQKNPTAFYLCASSAQGEQPQHFGDGTRLSIL.

The chain links TRBV7-2 to TRBJ1-5; maybe TRBD1 (6 bases). The CDR3 loop spans 15 amino acids. The germline V and J ends were trimmed by 2 bases and 5 bases, with 13 bases remaining between them. Germline CDR1 and CDR2: SGHTA and FQGNSA. The CDR3 sequence is CASSLSGVQDQPQHF. DNA of the CDR3: TGTGCCAGCAGCTTATCAGGGGTCCAGGATCAGCCCCAGCATTTT.

The V gene is TRBV19, the J gene TRBJ1-3; the match to TRBD1 covers 10 bases. V was clipped by 4 bases and J by 5 bases; unmatched bases: 8. CDR3 size: 16 residues. The V gene's germline CDR1 is LNHDA and CDR2 SQIVND (reference sequence). The CDR3 is CASSTLRDRGRNTIYF. The DNA for the CDR3 is TGTGCCAGTAGTACACTGCGGGACAGGGGAAGAAACACCATATATTTT.

The gene calls are TRBV19 and TRBJ1-4, with D tentatively TRBD1 (6 bases). V lost 5 bases and J lost 0, with 7 bases in between. The CDR3 runs to 14 residues. Per germline, CDR1 LNHDA and CDR2 SQIVND (reference sequence). The CDR3 DNA reads as TGTGCCAGTAGTCGACAGGCAACTAATGAAAAACTGTTTTTT. It codes for CASSRQATNEKLFF.

The CDR3 bases are TGTGCCAGCACCTTAAGCCGAGGGTCGGGGGAGCAGTACTTC. Its translation: CASTLSRGSGEQYF. This chain connects TRBV28 to TRBJ2-7; weak D call: TRBD2 (5 bases). V lost 7 bases and J lost 7, with 20 bases in between. CDR1 is MDHEN and CDR2 is SYDVKM in the germline V gene. The CDR3 extends over 14 amino acids. The whole variable domain, remainder taken from reference TRBV28 and TRBJ2-7, is DVKVTQSSRYLVKRTGEKVFLECVQDMDHENMFWYRQDPGLGLRLIYFSYDVKMKEKGDIPEGYSVSREKKERFSLILESASTNQTSMYLCASTLSRGSGEQYFGPGTRLTVT.

The rearrangement uses TRBV3-1 (or the pseudogene TRBV3-2) and TRBJ1-4; 9 bases line up with TRBD1. The CDR3 is 18 residues long. Germline assignment: CDR1 LGHDT and CDR2 YNNKEL (reference sequence). V lost 3 bases, J lost 1 base, and 9 bases stayed unmatched. The CDR3 sequence: CASSQGQGGSGTNEKLFF. CDR3 bases: TGTGCCAGCAGCCAGGGACAGGGTGGATCGGGAACTAATGAAAAACTGTTTTTT.

This clone was observed once. The DNA for the CDR3 is TGCGCCAGCAGCCAGGCACTGCGGAGTTCTGGGTATGGCTACACCTTC. It is translated as CASSQALRSSGYGYTF. The chain recombines TRBV4-3 with TRBJ1-2; D not certain. This CDR3 region has 16 residues. Germline values: CDR1 LGHNA, CDR2 YSLEER. Trimming took 3 bases from V and 5 from J, leaving 19 bases between them.

This rearrangement joins TRBV5-1 to TRBJ2-3, with D perhaps matching TRBD2 (5 bases). The CDR3 has 15 amino acids. V was trimmed by 0 bases and J by 1 base, leaving 9 bases between them. Germline CDR1 reads SGHRS; CDR2 reads YFSETQ. In DNA form, the CDR3 reads TGCGCCAGCAGCTTGGATGGTAGCGGCACAGATACGCAGTATTTT. Translating it yields CASSLDGSGTDTQYF.